One and the same sample provided the 18 T cell receptor beta chains below, sequenced in a study of early stage breast cancer tumors. Some clones are missing from TCRdb's copy, which holds only in-frame ones; the method was immunoSEQ multiplex PCR. The table records fewer than 80,000 clones, around 80% of them present only once. The sample comprised blood. The receptors come from a person aged 40 to 49 with breast cancer.

The chain is built from TRBV28 and TRBJ1-2; no reliable D call. V lost 4 bases and J lost 4, with 13 bases in between. The CDR3 runs 14 residues. Germline-derived CDR1 and CDR2 are MDHEN and SYDVKM. The CDR3 region has the DNA TGTGCCAGCAGTTCCTATAAGGAGGGCTATGGCTACACCTTC. Translated, it gives CASSSYKEGYGYTF.

As DNA, the CDR3 is TGTGCCAGCAGTTTCTCCGGGACAGGGGGCTTTGGAAAACTGTTTTTT. Translation gives CASSFSGTGGFGKLFF. The chain employs TRBV28 and TRBJ1-4, with TRBD1 matching over 12 bases. Germline V lookup: CDR1 MDHEN, CDR2 SYDVKM. After removal of 3 bases from V and 10 bases from J, the junction contained 9 bases not matched to a gene. The CDR3 sequence is 16 residues long.

This rearrangement joins TRBV11-2 to TRBJ2-2; D ambiguous. CDR3 length: 14 residues. CDR1 is SGHAT, CDR2 FQNNGV, per germline. V gave up 3 bases and J gave up 4 bases, with 9 bases separating them. CDR3 amino acids: CASSLQEPTGELFF. The CDR3 coding sequence is TGTGCCAGCAGCTTGCAGGAACCCACCGGGGAGCTGTTTTTT.

V gene TRBV28 combines with J gene TRBJ1-4; D is unclear. V dropped 4 bases and J dropped 4 bases, with 7 bases sitting between them. The CDR3 runs to 13 residues. Per germline, CDR1 MDHEN and CDR2 SYDVKM. In DNA, the CDR3 is TGTGCCAGCAGTTACGACATTAATGAAAAACTGTTTTTT. It yields the protein CASSYDINEKLFF. Using reference TRBV28 and TRBJ1-4 for the parts outside the CDR3, the full variable domain is DVKVTQSSRYLVKRTGEKVFLECVQDMDHENMFWYRQDPGLGLRLIYFSYDVKMKEKGDIPEGYSVSREKKERFSLILESASTNQTSMYLCASSYDINEKLFFGSGTQLSVL.

The V gene is TRBV7-6, the J gene TRBJ2-1; TRBD2 matches at 7 bases. The CDR3 loop spans 13 amino acids. Germline V gene sequence: CDR1 SGHVS, CDR2 FNYEAQ. J was trimmed by 9 bases and V by 3 bases; bases with no gene match: 5. The CDR3 nucleotides are TGTGCCAGCAGCTTGGGGGAGGGAGGTGAGCAGTTCTTC. Its protein is CASSLGEGGEQFF.

This rearrangement joins TRBV13 to TRBJ2-6; D call uncertain. V lost 6 bases and J lost 2, with 2 bases in between. Germline V gene sequence: CDR1 PRHDT, CDR2 FYEKMQ (reference sequence). This CDR3 comprises 12 residues. The CDR3 DNA reads as TGTGCCAGCAGTGCTGGGGCCAACGTCCTGACTTTC. It specifies CASSAGANVLTF.

This clone has more than one count but fewer than ten. The chain joins TRBV14 to TRBJ2-7; a possible D gene is TRBD1 (6 bases). The CDR3 consists of 13 residues. Germline CDR1 is SGHDN and CDR2 is FVKESK. With 3 bases removed from V and 5 bases from J, the gap between germline ends came to 11 bases. In DNA, the CDR3 is TGTGCCAGCAGCCAGTACAGGGATCACGAGCAGTACTTC. Its protein product is CASSQYRDHEQYF.

The CDR3: CATNSLATYEQYF. CDR3 DNA: TGTGCCACAAATTCACTAGCCACCTACGAGCAGTACTTC. This chain joins TRBV10-3 and TRBJ2-7, with D tentatively TRBD2 (6 bases). The germline V gene encodes CDR1 ENHRY and CDR2 SYGVKD. The CDR3 contains 13 residues. Deletions cut 10 bases from V and 2 bases from J, with 15 bases between.

This clone came up a few times. V and J are TRBV7-8 and TRBJ1-5; D perhaps matches TRBD1 (5 bases). Trimming stripped 1 base from V and 5 bases from J, with 6 bases between. This CDR3 is built from 13 residues. Germline assignment: CDR1 SGHVS and CDR2 FQNEAQ. This chain's CDR3 is CASSLVGDQPQHF. CDR3 coding DNA: TGTGCCAGCAGCTTAGTGGGGGATCAGCCCCAGCATTTT.

The chain uses TRBV5-5 and TRBJ2-5, with D unclear. Deletions cut 2 bases from V and 7 bases from J, with 15 bases between. This CDR3 region has 14 residues. Germline V gene lookup returns CDR1 SGHKS and CDR2 YYEKEE (reference sequence). The CDR3 nucleotides are TGTGCCAGCAGCTTTATCTCTGGCGCCGGGACCCAGTACTTC. This codes for CASSFISGAGTQYF.

V usage is TRBV4-1 and J usage is TRBJ1-2; a possible D gene is TRBD1 (5 bases). Germline V lookup: CDR1 MGHRA, CDR2 YSYEKL. There are 13 residues in the CDR3. V was shortened by 4 bases and J by 5 bases, with 11 bases between the two germline ends. CDR3 amino acids: CASSPPGRYGYTF. The CDR3 DNA is TGCGCCAGCAGCCCGCCAGGGAGGTATGGCTACACCTTC.

This sequence joins TRBV6-5 and TRBJ1-1; D is ambiguous. The CDR3 spans 13 residues. Trimming stripped 6 bases from V and 4 bases from J, with 12 bases between. Germline lookup yields CDR1 MNHEY and CDR2 SVGAGI. CDR3 protein: CASSTNFGTEAFF. In DNA, the CDR3 is TGTGCCAGCAGCACAAACTTTGGCACTGAAGCTTTCTTT.

V gene TRBV5-4 combines with J gene TRBJ1-1; D ambiguous. The CDR3 is 13 amino acids. The ends were cut back, 0 bases at V and 6 bases at J, with 9 bases in the middle. Germline CDR1 SGHNT, CDR2 YYREEE (reference sequence). CDR3 DNA sequence: TGTGCCAGCAGCTTGGGTACTTCCCCTGAAGCTTTCTTT. Its protein product is CASSLGTSPEAFF.

The chain uses TRBV6-6 and TRBJ1-1, with 8 bases aligning to TRBD1. Trimming cost V 5 bases and J 1 base; bases outside gene matches: 6. Germline CDR1 MNHNY, CDR2 SVGAGI (reference sequence). CDR3 length: 15 amino acids. The CDR3 DNA is TGTGCCAGCAGTCGGACAGGGCCGGGGAACACTGAAGCTTTCTTT. Translation: CASSRTGPGNTEAFF.

This chain uses TRBV5-4 with TRBJ2-2; D may correspond to TRBD1 or TRBD2 (6 bases each). The CDR3 is 16 amino acids. Germline V CDR1 and CDR2: SGHNT, YYREEE (reference sequence). V was cut by 2 bases and J by 1 base, with 12 bases left in between. CDR3 sequence (DNA): TGTGCCAGCAGCTTATCGGGGGCCAGGAACACCGGGGAGCTGTTTTTT. This sequence encodes CASSLSGARNTGELFF.

The rearrangement uses TRBV28 and TRBJ1-2, with D hard to call. In germline, CDR1 is MDHEN, CDR2 SYDVKM. The CDR3 is made up of 13 amino acids. The germline V and J ends were trimmed by 3 bases and 0 bases, with 5 bases remaining between them. CDR3 residues: CASSFQSNYGYTF. The DNA for the CDR3 is TGTGCCAGCAGTTTTCAATCTAACTATGGCTACACCTTC.

The CDR3 here is CASRPDRGHDDFTDTQYF. CDR3 bases: TGTGCCAGCAGACCCGACAGGGGCCACGACGACTTCACAGATACGCAGTATTTT. This sequence joins TRBV27 and TRBJ2-3, with 8 nucleotides matching TRBD1. Per germline, CDR1 MNHEY and CDR2 SMNVEV (reference sequence). The CDR3 runs to 18 residues. The V and J ends lost 6 bases and 2 bases, in that order; junction bases with no gene match: 16.

This clone was observed a few times. The chain carries TRBV19 and TRBJ2-7; either TRBD1 or TRBD2 may fit D (7 bases each). The CDR3 has 13 amino acids. Germline V gene lookup returns CDR1 LNHDA and CDR2 SQIVND (reference sequence). The ends were cut back, 6 bases at V and 6 bases at J, with 15 bases in the middle. This chain's CDR3 is CASSNTGEGEQYF. The CDR3 bases are TGTGCCAGTAGCAACACAGGGGAGGGCGAGCAGTACTTC.